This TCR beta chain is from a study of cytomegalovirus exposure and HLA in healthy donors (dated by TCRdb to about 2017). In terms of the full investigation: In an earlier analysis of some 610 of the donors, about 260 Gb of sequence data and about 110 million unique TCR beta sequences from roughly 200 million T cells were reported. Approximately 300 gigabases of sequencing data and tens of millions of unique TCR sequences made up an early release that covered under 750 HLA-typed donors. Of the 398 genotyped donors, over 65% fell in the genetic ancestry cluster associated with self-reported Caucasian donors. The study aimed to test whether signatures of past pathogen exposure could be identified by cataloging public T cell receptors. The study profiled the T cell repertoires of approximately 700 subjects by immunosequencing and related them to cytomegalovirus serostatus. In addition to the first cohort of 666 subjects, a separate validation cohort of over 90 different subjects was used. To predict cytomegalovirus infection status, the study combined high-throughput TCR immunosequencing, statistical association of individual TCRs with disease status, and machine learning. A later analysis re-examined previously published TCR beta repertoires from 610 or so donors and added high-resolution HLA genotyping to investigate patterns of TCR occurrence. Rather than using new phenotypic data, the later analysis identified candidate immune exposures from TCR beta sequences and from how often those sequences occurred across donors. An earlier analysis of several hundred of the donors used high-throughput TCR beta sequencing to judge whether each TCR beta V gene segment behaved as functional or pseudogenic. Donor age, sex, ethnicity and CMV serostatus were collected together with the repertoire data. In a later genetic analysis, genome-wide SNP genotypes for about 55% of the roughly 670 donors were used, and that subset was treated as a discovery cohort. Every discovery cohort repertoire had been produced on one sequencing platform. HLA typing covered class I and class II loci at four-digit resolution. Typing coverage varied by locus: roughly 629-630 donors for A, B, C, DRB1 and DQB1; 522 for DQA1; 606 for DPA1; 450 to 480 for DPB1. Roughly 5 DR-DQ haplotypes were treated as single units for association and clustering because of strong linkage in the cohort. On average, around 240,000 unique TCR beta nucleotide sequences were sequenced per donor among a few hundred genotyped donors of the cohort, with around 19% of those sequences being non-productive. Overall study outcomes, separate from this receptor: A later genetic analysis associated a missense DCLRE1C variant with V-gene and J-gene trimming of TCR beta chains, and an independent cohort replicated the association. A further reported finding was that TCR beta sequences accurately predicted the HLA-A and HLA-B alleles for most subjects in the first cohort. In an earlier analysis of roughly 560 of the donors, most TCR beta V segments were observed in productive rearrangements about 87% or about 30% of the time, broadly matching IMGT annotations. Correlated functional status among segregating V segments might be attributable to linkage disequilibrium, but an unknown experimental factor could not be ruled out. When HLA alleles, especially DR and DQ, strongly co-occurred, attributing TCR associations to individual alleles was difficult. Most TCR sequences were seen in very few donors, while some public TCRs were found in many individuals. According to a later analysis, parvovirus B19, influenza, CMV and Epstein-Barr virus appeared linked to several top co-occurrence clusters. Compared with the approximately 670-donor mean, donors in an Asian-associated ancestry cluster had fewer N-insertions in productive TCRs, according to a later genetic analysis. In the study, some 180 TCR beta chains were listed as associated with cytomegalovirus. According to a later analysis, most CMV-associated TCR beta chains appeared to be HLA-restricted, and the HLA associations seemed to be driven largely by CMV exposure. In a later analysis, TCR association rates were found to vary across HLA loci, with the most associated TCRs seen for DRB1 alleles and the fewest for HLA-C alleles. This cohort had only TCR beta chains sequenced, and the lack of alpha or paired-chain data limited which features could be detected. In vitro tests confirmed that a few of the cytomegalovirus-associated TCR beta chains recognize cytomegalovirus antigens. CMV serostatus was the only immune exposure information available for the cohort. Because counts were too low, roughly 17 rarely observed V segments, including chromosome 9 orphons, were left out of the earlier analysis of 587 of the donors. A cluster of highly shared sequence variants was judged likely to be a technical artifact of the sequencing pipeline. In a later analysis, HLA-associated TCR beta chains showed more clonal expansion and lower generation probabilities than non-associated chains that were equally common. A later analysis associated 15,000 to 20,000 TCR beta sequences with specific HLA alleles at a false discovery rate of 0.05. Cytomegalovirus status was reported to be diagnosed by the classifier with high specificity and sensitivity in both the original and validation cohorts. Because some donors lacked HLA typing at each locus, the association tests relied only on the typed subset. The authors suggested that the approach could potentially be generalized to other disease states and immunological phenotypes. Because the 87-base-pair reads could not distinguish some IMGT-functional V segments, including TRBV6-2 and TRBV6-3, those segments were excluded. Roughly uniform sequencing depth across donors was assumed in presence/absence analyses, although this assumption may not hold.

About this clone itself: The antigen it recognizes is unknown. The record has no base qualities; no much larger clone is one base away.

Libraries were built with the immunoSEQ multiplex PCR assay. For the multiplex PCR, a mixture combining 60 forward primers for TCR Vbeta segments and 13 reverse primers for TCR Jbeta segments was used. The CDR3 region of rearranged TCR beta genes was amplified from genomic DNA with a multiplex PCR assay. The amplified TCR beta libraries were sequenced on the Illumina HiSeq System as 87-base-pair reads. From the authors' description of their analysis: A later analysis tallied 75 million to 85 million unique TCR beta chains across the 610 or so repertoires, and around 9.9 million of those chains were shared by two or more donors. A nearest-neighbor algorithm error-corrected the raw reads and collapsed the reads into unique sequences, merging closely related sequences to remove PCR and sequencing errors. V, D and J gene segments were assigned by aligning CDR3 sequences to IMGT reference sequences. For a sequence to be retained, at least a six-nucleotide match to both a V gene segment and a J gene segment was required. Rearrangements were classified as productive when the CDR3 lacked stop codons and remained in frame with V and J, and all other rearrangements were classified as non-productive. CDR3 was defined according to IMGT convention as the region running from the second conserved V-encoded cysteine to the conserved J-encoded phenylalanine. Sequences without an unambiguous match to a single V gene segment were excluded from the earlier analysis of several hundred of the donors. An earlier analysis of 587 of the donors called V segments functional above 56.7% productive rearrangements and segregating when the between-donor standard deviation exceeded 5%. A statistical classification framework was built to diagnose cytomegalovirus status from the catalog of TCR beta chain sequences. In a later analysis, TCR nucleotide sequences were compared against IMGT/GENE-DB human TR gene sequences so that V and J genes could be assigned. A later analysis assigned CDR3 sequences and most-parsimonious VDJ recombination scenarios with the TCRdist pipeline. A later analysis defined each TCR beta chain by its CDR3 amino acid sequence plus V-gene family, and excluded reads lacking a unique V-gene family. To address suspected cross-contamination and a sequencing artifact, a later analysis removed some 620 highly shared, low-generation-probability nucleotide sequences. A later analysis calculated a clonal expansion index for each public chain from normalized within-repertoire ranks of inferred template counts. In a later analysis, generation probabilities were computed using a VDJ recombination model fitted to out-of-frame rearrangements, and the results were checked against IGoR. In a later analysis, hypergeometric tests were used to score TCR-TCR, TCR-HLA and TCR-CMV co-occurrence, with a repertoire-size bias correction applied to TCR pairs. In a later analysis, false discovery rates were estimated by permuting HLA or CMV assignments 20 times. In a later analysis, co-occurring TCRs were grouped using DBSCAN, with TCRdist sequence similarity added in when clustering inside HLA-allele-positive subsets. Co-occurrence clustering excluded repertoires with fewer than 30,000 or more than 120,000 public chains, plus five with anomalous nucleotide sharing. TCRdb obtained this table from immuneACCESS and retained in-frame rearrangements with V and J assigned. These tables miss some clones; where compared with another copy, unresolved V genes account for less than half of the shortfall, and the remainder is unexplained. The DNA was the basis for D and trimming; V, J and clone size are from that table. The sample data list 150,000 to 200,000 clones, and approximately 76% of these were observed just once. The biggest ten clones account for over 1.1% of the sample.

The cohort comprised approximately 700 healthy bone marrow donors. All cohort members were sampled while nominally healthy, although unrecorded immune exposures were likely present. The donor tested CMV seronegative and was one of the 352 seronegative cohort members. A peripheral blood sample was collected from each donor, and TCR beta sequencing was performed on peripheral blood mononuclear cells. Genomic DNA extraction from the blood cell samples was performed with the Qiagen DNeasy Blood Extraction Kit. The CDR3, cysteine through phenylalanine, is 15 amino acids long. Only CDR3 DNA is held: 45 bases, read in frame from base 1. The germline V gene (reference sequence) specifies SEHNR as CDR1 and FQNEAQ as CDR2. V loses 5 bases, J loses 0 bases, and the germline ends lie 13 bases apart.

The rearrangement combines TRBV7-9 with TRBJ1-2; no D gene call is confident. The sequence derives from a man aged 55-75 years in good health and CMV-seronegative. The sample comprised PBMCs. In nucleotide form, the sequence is TGTGCCAGCAGCACCGACACCTCAGCTAACTATGGCTACACCTTC. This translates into CASSTDTSANYGYTF.